The next 30 T cell receptor beta chains were all read from a single sample in a study of T cells after yellow fever vaccination (dated by TCRdb to about 2019). Library generation was performed with 5' RACE. Sequencing was carried out with an Illumina NovaSeq 6000. Using fastp at Q25 and MiXCR, TCRdb reprocessed the public reads and kept productive beta chains. Each record represents a unique CDR3 protein, reported with the most common genes and DNA among its rows. The sample includes 250,000 to 400,000 distinct CDR3 sequences, with 4.1% observed a single time. The ten largest clones capture just under 25% of the sample. Explained via the paper, the treatment or condition label denotes: live attenuated yellow fever vaccine strain. Material: PBMCs, obtained 5 days after the yellow fever booster vaccination. These receptor sequences come from a young man who received the YFV17D yellow fever vaccine.

The chain is built from TRBV6-5 and TRBJ2-7, with 8 bases identical to TRBD1. Germline V gene lookup returns CDR1 MNHEY and CDR2 SVGAGI. The V and J ends lost 10 bases and 6 bases, in that order; junction bases with no gene match: 5. The CDR3 runs 11 residues. For the CDR3, the DNA is TGTGCCACCATGACAGGGGCCGAGCAGTACTTC. This sequence encodes CATMTGAEQYF.

This clonotype came up many times. The chain is built from TRBV4-1 and TRBJ2-1; 7 bases align to TRBD2. The CDR3 has 17 amino acids. The ends lost 0 bases at V and 7 bases at J; junction bases unmatched: 12. Germline V CDR1 and CDR2: MGHRA, YSYEKL. The CDR3 loop is CASSQDHETSQRNEQFF. CDR3 DNA: TGCGCCAGCAGCCAAGATCACGAGACTAGCCAGCGTAATGAGCAGTTCTTC.

This clonotype was counted only a few times. The genes are TRBV7-2 and TRBJ1-2, with D unclear. There are 13 residues in the CDR3. The V and J ends lost 3 bases and 3 bases respectively, with 8 bases between them. CDR1 and CDR2 from the germline V gene are SGHTA and FQGNSA. This CDR3 reads CASSFWGYYGYTF. CDR3 DNA: TGTGCCAGCAGCTTCTGGGGTTACTATGGCTACACCTTC.

V and J are TRBV7-2 and TRBJ1-2; the match to TRBD1 covers 9 bases. Germline V gene sequence: CDR1 SGHTA, CDR2 FQGNSA. The V and J ends lost 1 base and 8 bases, in that order; junction bases with no gene match: 5. CDR3 length: 14 amino acids. The DNA of the CDR3 is TGTGCCAGCAGCTTAGGAGGACAGGGGAGAGGCTACACCTTC. Amino acids: CASSLGGQGRGYTF. The full variable domain, rest sourced from reference TRBV7-2 and TRBJ1-2, is GAGVSQSPSNKVTEKGKDVELRCDPISGHTALYWYRQSLGQGLEFLIYFQGNSAPDKSGLPSDRFSAERTGGSVSTLTIQRTQQEDSAVYLCASSLGGQGRGYTFGSGTRLTVV.

The CDR3: CASSFSGEVNQPQHF. CDR3 in DNA: TGTGCCAGCAGTTTTTCAGGGGAGGTCAATCAGCCCCAGCATTTT. The rearrangement joins TRBV12-3 or TRBV12-4 to TRBJ1-5, with D possibly matching TRBD1 (6 bases). This CDR3 is built from 15 residues. V gave up 3 bases and J gave up 3 bases, with 12 bases separating them.

This clonotype was observed many times. V gene TRBV6-6 combines with J gene TRBJ2-7; TRBD1 aligns across 7 bases. Trimming took 6 bases from V and 3 from J; bases not matched to a gene: 8. This CDR3 spans 14 amino acids. The V gene's germline CDR1 is MNHNY and CDR2 SVGAGI (reference sequence). The CDR3: CASRATGQNYEQYF. DNA of the CDR3: TGTGCCAGCAGGGCAACGGGACAGAACTACGAGCAGTACTTC.

In its sample, this clonotype was seen many times. The chain is built from TRBV3-1 and TRBJ2-5; tentative D call: TRBD1 (7 bases). The CDR3 sequence is 15 residues long. CDR1 is LGHDT, CDR2 YNNKEL, per germline (reference sequence). V was trimmed by 4 bases and J by 5 bases, leaving 17 bases between them. CDR3 DNA sequence: TGTGCCAGCAGCCCCCGACAGGGTGGAGGGGAGACCCAGTACTTC. Its protein is CASSPRQGGGETQYF.

This clonotype was seen a handful of times. The chain links TRBV29-1 to TRBJ2-1; 9 nucleotides align to TRBD1. Germline CDR1 reads SQVTM; CDR2 reads ANQGSEA. The CDR3 has 19 residues. J gave up 8 bases and V 2 bases, and 22 bases lay outside the gene matches. As DNA, the CDR3 is TGCAGCGTTGAAACTGCCGTCCCCCGGGACAGGGACTGGAGGCATGAGCAGTTCTTC. Its translation: CSVETAVPRDRDWRHEQFF.

At least ten counts were recorded for this clonotype. V is TRBV7-2 and J is TRBJ2-2; no clear D gene. Trimming removed 3 bases from V and 8 bases from J, with 10 bases in between. This CDR3 contains 13 residues. Germline CDR1 reads SGHTA; CDR2 reads FQGNSA. This CDR3 reads CASSFSVLGELFF. The CDR3 DNA is TGTGCCAGCAGCTTCAGTGTTTTGGGGGAGCTGTTTTTT. Variable domain in full (rest from reference TRBV7-2 and TRBJ2-2): GAGVSQSPSNKVTEKGKDVELRCDPISGHTALYWYRQSLGQGLEFLIYFQGNSAPDKSGLPSDRFSAERTGGSVSTLTIQRTQQEDSAVYLCASSFSVLGELFFGEGSRLTVL.

The rearrangement links TRBV6-1 to TRBJ2-7, with 7 bases lining up with TRBD2. The CDR3 runs 14 residues. Per the germline V gene, CDR1 is MNHNS and CDR2 is SASEGT. After removal of 8 bases from V and 6 bases from J, the junction contained 13 bases not matched to a gene. CDR3: CASGGGGDYGEQYF. Here the CDR3 DNA reads TGTGCCAGCGGGGGAGGTGGGGACTATGGCGAGCAGTACTTC.

This chain links TRBV4-1 with TRBJ1-2, with 7 bases fitting TRBD1. V trimming: 1 base; J trimming: 4 bases; junction bases outside the gene matches: 6. The CDR3 loop spans 15 amino acids. Germline V lookup: CDR1 MGHRA, CDR2 YSYEKL. The DNA for the CDR3 is TGCGCCAGCAGCCAAGCGCTCCGGGACAGCTATGGCTACACCTTC. It encodes CASSQALRDSYGYTF.

This rearrangement joins TRBV28 to TRBJ1-2; D gene unclear. The CDR3 runs 12 residues. Germline V gene data show CDR1 as MDHEN and CDR2 as SYDVKM. The V end was cut by 6 bases, the J end by 5 bases, with 10 bases between. The CDR3 coding sequence is TGTGCCAGCAGGGAACAGCCATATGGCTACACCTTC. It yields the protein CASREQPYGYTF.

The chain is built from TRBV5-5 and TRBJ1-1; D is possibly TRBD1 (5 bases). The length of the CDR3 is 11 residues. The V gene lost 0 bases and the J gene lost 11 bases, with 8 bases spanning the gap. CDR1 is SGHKS, CDR2 YYEKEE, per germline (reference sequence). The DNA of the CDR3 is TGTGCCAGCAGCTTGGAGGGGAGGGCTTTCTTT. Translating it yields CASSLEGRAFF.

V usage is TRBV10-3 and J usage is TRBJ2-1; D is perhaps TRBD1 or TRBD2 (5 bases each). The germline V and J ends were trimmed by 3 bases and 4 bases, with 7 bases remaining between them. The CDR3 has 13 residues. Germline loops: CDR1 ENHRY, CDR2 SYGVKD. The CDR3 reads CAISDEGYNEQFF. In DNA, the CDR3 is TGTGCCATCAGTGACGAGGGGTACAATGAGCAGTTCTTC.

This clonotype was observed a handful of times. The chain combines TRBV5-1 with TRBJ2-7, with D unresolved. The germline CDR1 and CDR2 sequences are SGHRS and YFSETQ. V was shortened by 2 bases and J by 0 bases, with 12 bases between the two germline ends. This CDR3 has 15 residues. CDR3 loop: CASSFLGPSSYEQYF. Written as DNA, the CDR3 is TGCGCCAGCAGCTTTCTAGGGCCGAGCTCCTACGAGCAGTACTTC.

This clonotype was seen more than once but under ten times. The J gene is TRBJ1-1, the V gene TRBV7-2; D possibly corresponds to TRBD1 (5 bases). The CDR3 sequence is 12 residues long. Trimming took 6 bases from V and 8 from J, leaving 13 bases between them. Germline V gene lookup returns CDR1 SGHTA and CDR2 FQGNSA. The CDR3 nucleotides read TGTGCCAGCAGGGGTGGCAGGGTCGAAGCTTTCTTT. Translating gives CASRGGRVEAFF.

This clonotype was seen only a few times. The rearrangement joins TRBV29-1 to TRBJ1-2; no clear D. This CDR3 comprises 13 residues. V lost 3 bases, J lost 1 base, and 9 bases lay in between. Germline-derived CDR1 and CDR2 are SQVTM and ANQGSEA. DNA for the CDR3: TGCAGCGTTGATGAAGTCAGTAACTATGGCTACACCTTC. This gives the protein CSVDEVSNYGYTF. The full variable domain, in which reference TRBV29-1 and TRBJ1-2 provide the parts outside the CDR3, is SAVISQKPSRDICQRGTSLTIQCQVDSQVTMMFWYRQQPGQSLTLIATANQGSEATYESGFVIDKFPISRPNLTFSTLTVSNMSPEDSSIYLCSVDEVSNYGYTFGSGTRLTVV.

This sequence joins TRBV10-2 and TRBJ2-5; TRBD2 matches 13 bases. Germline V gene lookup returns CDR1 WSHSY and CDR2 SAAADI. Trimming took 6 bases from V and 5 from J; bases not matched to a gene: 3. This CDR3 is 14 amino acids long. CDR3 coding DNA: TGCGCCAGCAGAACACTAGCGGGGGGGGAGACCCAGTACTTC. Protein product: CASRTLAGGETQYF.

In DNA, the CDR3 is TGTGCCACCAGCAGAGGGGACTCCAGCACAGATACGCAGTATTTT. Protein product: CATSRGDSSTDTQYF. The chain uses TRBV15 and TRBJ2-3, with D perhaps matching TRBD2 (6 bases). Germline V gene sequence: CDR1 LNHNV, CDR2 YYDKDF (reference sequence). The CDR3 contains 15 residues. The V end lost 1 base, the J end lost 0 bases, and 8 bases lay between the germline ends.

The sample holds a few counts of this clonotype. The chain recombines TRBV3-1 with TRBJ1-2, with no clear D. Trimming cost V 3 bases and J 4 bases, with 15 bases left between them. This CDR3 comprises 15 residues. Germline V gene data show CDR1 as LGHDT and CDR2 as YNNKEL (reference sequence). The CDR3: CASSQEVVGGYGYTF. The CDR3 DNA sequence: TGTGCCAGCAGCCAGGAGGTCGTCGGCGGCTATGGCTACACCTTC.

This clonotype was seen repeatedly, ten times or more. The chain employs TRBV6-5 and TRBJ2-3; TRBD2 matches 8 bases. CDR1 and CDR2 (germline): MNHEY, SVGAGI. J gave up 5 bases and V 6 bases, and 4 bases lay outside the gene matches. The CDR3 has 13 amino acids. In nucleotides, the CDR3 is TGTGCCAGCAGCCGGGGGGGCATAGATACGCAGTATTTT. Translation gives CASSRGGIDTQYF.

This clonotype was counted ten times or more. This chain joins TRBV10-3 and TRBJ2-5, with 8 bases lining up with TRBD2. The trim removed 3 bases at V and 0 bases at J, leaving 15 bases unmatched. Germline CDR1 is ENHRY and CDR2 is SYGVKD. The CDR3 spans 19 residues. The CDR3 is CAISDSPPGGRTYQETQYF. CDR3 DNA sequence: TGTGCCATCAGTGATTCCCCACCGGGGGGGCGAACCTACCAAGAGACCCAGTACTTC.

This clonotype was found a few times. The CDR3 region has the DNA TGTGCCAGCCCTTCACCAGATACGCAGTATTTT. Translated, it gives CASPSPDTQYF. This chain joins TRBV12-3 or TRBV12-4 and TRBJ2-3, with D hard to call. Trimming took 8 bases from V and 4 from J, leaving 7 bases between them. CDR3 length: 11 amino acids.

This clonotype was seen many times. The chain recombines TRBV7-3 with TRBJ1-1, with D hard to call. Per the germline V gene, CDR1 is SGHTA and CDR2 is FQGTGA. The CDR3 has 14 amino acids. V dropped 3 bases and J dropped 1 base, with 9 bases sitting between them. CDR3 loop: CASSFGGPNTEAFF. CDR3 nucleotides: TGTGCCAGCAGCTTCGGCGGCCCGAACACTGAAGCTTTCTTT.

This clonotype was detected only a few times. The chain employs TRBV10-3 and TRBJ1-1; D gene ambiguous. The CDR3 extends over 13 amino acids. Germline V gene data show CDR1 as ENHRY and CDR2 as SYGVKD. The germline V and J ends were trimmed by 8 bases and 3 bases, with 13 bases remaining between them. The CDR3 sequence: CAISGIRDTEAFF. The CDR3 bases are TGTGCCATCTCCGGGATAAGGGACACTGAAGCTTTCTTT.

The chain recombines TRBV6-6 with TRBJ1-1; TRBD1 might be the D (5 bases). CDR3 length equals 15 residues. The germline CDR1 and CDR2 sequences are MNHNY and SVGAGI (reference sequence). Between the trimmed V and J ends, which lost 0 bases and 1 base, there was a span of 9 bases. CDR3 in DNA: TGTGCCAGCAGTTACTCTGGGGGTGCGAACACTGAAGCTTTCTTT. This sequence encodes CASSYSGGANTEAFF.

This clonotype has more than one count but fewer than ten. V and J are TRBV5-1 and TRBJ1-2; D not resolved. Trimming pared 4 bases from V and 1 base from J, leaving 8 bases between. In germline, CDR1 is SGHRS, CDR2 YFSETQ. The CDR3 loop spans 13 amino acids. The DNA of the CDR3 is TGCGCCAGCAGCACAGATTTTAACTATGGCTACACCTTC. Amino acid sequence: CASSTDFNYGYTF.

This clonotype was observed a few times. This chain links TRBV19 with TRBJ1-4; unclear D gene. The germline CDR1 and CDR2 sequences are LNHDA and SQIVND (reference sequence). V lost 6 bases and J lost 7, with 15 bases in between. The CDR3 spans 14 residues. The CDR3 sequence is CASRVSVAGEKLFF. The CDR3 nucleotides read TGTGCCAGTAGAGTATCTGTTGCTGGTGAAAAACTGTTTTTT.

The chain couples TRBV20-1 to TRBJ2-1, with 12 bases aligning to TRBD2. V lost 3 bases, J lost 7 bases, and 10 bases stayed unmatched. The CDR3 runs to 16 residues. Per germline, CDR1 DFQATT and CDR2 SNEGSKA (reference sequence). The CDR3 DNA sequence: TGCAGTGCTAGGGCCCCGCTAGCGGGGGGGAGGAATGAGCAGTTCTTC. Its translation: CSARAPLAGGRNEQFF.

This clonotype turned up a few times. The chain couples TRBV20-1 to TRBJ2-1; 7 bases are shared with TRBD1. Per germline, CDR1 DFQATT and CDR2 SNEGSKA (reference sequence). V lost 4 bases and J lost 0; bases outside the gene matches: 3. This CDR3 spans 14 amino acids. The CDR3 nucleotides read TGCAGTGCTACTAGACAGGGCTCCTACAATGAGCAGTTCTTC. This gives the protein CSATRQGSYNEQFF.